This T cell receptor (beta chain) stems from a study of radiotherapy plus CTLA-4 blockade in lung cancer. Across the whole study: Of the patients, more than 15% showed objective responses and roughly 30% attained disease control.

Germline CDR1 SGHTA, CDR2 FQGTGA. The CDR3 is 20 amino acids. J lost 5 bases, V lost 0 bases, and 16 bases had no gene match. Some clones are missing from TCRdb's copy, which holds only in-frame ones; the method was immunoSEQ multiplex PCR. The table shows tens of thousands of clones, with almost 85% occurring only once. Patients had chemo-refractory metastatic non-small-cell lung cancer and received focal radiation plus CTLA-4 blockade that used ipilimumab. This TCR derives from a human donor with non-small cell lung cancer whose response to radiotherapy plus ipilimumab could not be evaluated. This chain uses TRBV7-3 with TRBJ2-2; 9 nucleotides match TRBD2. This material consisted of peripheral blood, taken from a patient treated with radiotherapy plus ipilimumab. The CDR3 nucleotides read TGTGCCAGCAGCTTAACTTTTGGGAATAGCGGGAGAGTGGGAACCGGGGAGCTGTTTTTT. Its translation is CASSLTFGNSGRVGTGELFF. The variable domain in full, completed from reference TRBV7-3 and TRBJ2-2, reads GAGVSQTPSNKVTEKGKYVELRCDPISGHTALYWYRQSLGQGPEFLIYFQGTGAADDSGLPNDRFFAVRPEGSVSTLKIQRTERGDSAVYLCASSLTFGNSGRVGTGELFFGEGSRLTVL.